These 22 T cell receptor beta chains were all obtained from the same sample, sequenced in a study of monozygotic twins with inflammatory bowel disease. TCRdb re-called the 5' RACE reads; one entry per CDR3 protein, DNA not given. The sample totals a few hundred thousand distinct CDR3 sequences. Sequenced input: blood. The receptors were gathered from a human donor with ulcerative colitis or Crohn's disease, or a healthy co-twin of an affected twin (not recorded which).

This sequence joins TRBV27 and TRBJ2-7; TCRdb selects TRBD1, and the lack of DNA leaves this call unchecked. This CDR3 has 15 residues. Germline loops: CDR1 MNHEY, CDR2 SMNVEV (reference sequence). CDR3 protein: CASSLTRGAAYEQYF.

This chain uses TRBV12-3 or TRBV12-4 with TRBJ1-1; TCRdb's D call of TRBD1 is untestable without DNA. This CDR3 is built from 15 residues. CDR3 residues: CASSLWGGASTEAFF.

The CDR3 spells CASSHRDRVNEQFF. This chain connects TRBV4-1 to TRBJ2-1; TCRdb outputs TRBD1, but without DNA this stays unchecked. Germline CDR1 and CDR2: MGHRA and YSYEKL. The CDR3 runs to 14 residues.

CDR3 protein: CASSLPMEGPYEQFF. The rearrangement joins TRBV5-5 to TRBJ2-1; the D gene TCRdb calls, TRBD2, cannot be checked with no DNA. The CDR3 sequence is 15 residues long. Germline V gives CDR1 SGHKS, CDR2 YYEKEE (reference sequence). Filled out from reference TRBV5-5 and TRBJ2-1, the complete variable domain reads DAGVTQSPTHLIKTRGQQVTLRCSPISGHKSVSWYQQVLGQGPQFIFQYYEKEERGRGNFPDRFSARQFPNYSSELNVNALLLGDSALYLCASSLPMEGPYEQFFGPGTRLTVL.

J is TRBJ1-2 and V is TRBV20-1; TCRdb returns TRBD1, unconfirmable since there is no DNA. The germline V gene encodes CDR1 DFQATT and CDR2 SNEGSKA (reference sequence). This CDR3 region has 14 residues. CDR3 loop: CSAAGQRGFDGYTF.

The V call is TRBV12-3 or TRBV12-4, the J call TRBJ1-5; with no DNA, the TCRdb D assignment of TRBD1 cannot be verified. CDR3 length equals 13 residues. CDR3: CASSLGQGRPQHF.

The chain uses TRBV14 and TRBJ1-2. Germline V CDR1 and CDR2: SGHDN, FVKESK. There are 14 residues in the CDR3. CDR3 residues: CASSHGGVGYGYTF.

The J gene is TRBJ1-5, the V gene TRBV7-2; the D call of TRBD1 rests on TCRdb alone, since no DNA is present to check it. The germline CDR1 and CDR2 sequences are SGHTA and FQGNSA. The CDR3 extends over 16 amino acids. The CDR3 sequence is CASSLVGGTGGQPQHF.

The V gene is TRBV3-1, the J gene TRBJ2-1; checking the TCRdb D call of TRBD2 is not possible without DNA. The CDR3 spans 16 residues. The germline V gene encodes CDR1 LGHDT and CDR2 YNNKEL (reference sequence). CDR3 loop: CASSQGGLAGSNEQFF.

The CDR3 is CASSPYFSGGEYNEQFF. The chain uses TRBV27 and TRBJ2-1; the D gene TCRdb calls, TRBD2, cannot be checked with no DNA. Germline V gene data show CDR1 as MNHEY and CDR2 as SMNVEV (reference sequence). The CDR3 consists of 17 residues.

The V call is TRBV12-3 or TRBV12-4, the J call TRBJ2-5; the TRBD1 assignment by TCRdb is unverifiable without DNA. The CDR3 length is 14 residues. The CDR3 here is CASSGTGASETQYF.

The V gene is TRBV6-2 or TRBV6-3, the J gene TRBJ1-2. CDR3 length: 14 amino acids. The V gene's germline CDR1 is MNHEY and CDR2 SVGEGT. CDR3 sequence reads: CASSLRRRIYGYTF.

This sequence joins TRBV12-3 or TRBV12-4 and TRBJ1-4. This CDR3 has 14 residues. This CDR3 is CASRDHGPHEKLFF.

V usage is TRBV3-1 and J usage is TRBJ2-5; lacking DNA, the TRBD1 call made by TCRdb goes unchecked. Germline values: CDR1 LGHDT, CDR2 YNNKEL (reference sequence). The CDR3 extends over 13 amino acids. CDR3 residues: CASSRDYQETQYF.

CDR3 amino acids: CASSWSSRGGKNEQFF. The chain carries TRBV27 and TRBJ2-1; TCRdb names TRBD2, which stays unverified in the absence of DNA. This CDR3 region has 16 residues. Germline V gives CDR1 MNHEY, CDR2 SMNVEV (reference sequence).

The V gene is TRBV4-1, the J gene TRBJ2-3; the D call from TCRdb, TRBD1, cannot be confirmed without DNA. The CDR3 contains 15 residues. Germline lookup yields CDR1 MGHRA and CDR2 YSYEKL. CDR3 residues: CASASRGGGTDTQYF.

V is TRBV18 and J is TRBJ2-1; TCRdb's D call of TRBD1 is untestable without DNA. CDR3 length: 11 amino acids. Germline CDR1 KGHSH, CDR2 LQKENI. CDR3: CASSPGDEQFF.

V usage is TRBV13 and J usage is TRBJ2-7; no DNA is available, so the TRBD2 call from TCRdb remains unchecked. CDR1 is PRHDT, CDR2 FYEKMQ, per germline (reference sequence). The length of the CDR3 is 14 residues. CDR3 sequence: CASSSFAEDYEQYF.

The chain combines TRBV20-1 with TRBJ2-5. The CDR3 contains 14 residues. CDR1 and CDR2 from the germline V gene are DFQATT and SNEGSKA (reference sequence). CDR3 protein: CSATLTKHQETQYF.

V is TRBV6-5 and J is TRBJ2-1. This CDR3 has 11 amino acids. Germline CDR1 reads MNHEY; CDR2 reads SVGAGI. The CDR3: CASRAANEQFF.

V is TRBV12-3 or TRBV12-4 and J is TRBJ2-3; the TCRdb call, TRBD2, lacks DNA for checking. This CDR3 has 15 residues. The chain's CDR3 is CASSLTSGSTDTQYF.

The chain uses TRBV4-1 and TRBJ2-1; TCRdb selects TRBD1, and the lack of DNA leaves this call unchecked. CDR3 length: 15 amino acids. Germline V CDR1 and CDR2: MGHRA, YSYEKL. The CDR3 region is CASSQYWGGHNEQFF.